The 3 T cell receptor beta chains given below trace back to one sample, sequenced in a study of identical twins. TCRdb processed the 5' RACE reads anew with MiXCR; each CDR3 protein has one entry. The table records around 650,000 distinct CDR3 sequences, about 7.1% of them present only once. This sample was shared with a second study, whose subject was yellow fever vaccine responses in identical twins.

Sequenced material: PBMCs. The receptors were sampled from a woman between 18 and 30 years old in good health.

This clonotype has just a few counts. CDR3 bases: TGCGCCAGCAGCCCGAGAGCGGGAAGGCTAGATACGCAGTATTTT. Protein: CASSPRAGRLDTQYF. This chain connects TRBV5-1 to TRBJ2-3, with 7 nucleotides matching TRBD2. This CDR3 contains 15 residues. Per germline, CDR1 SGHRS and CDR2 YFSETQ. The V segment lost 4 bases and the J segment 5 bases; nucleotides outside the gene matches: 10.

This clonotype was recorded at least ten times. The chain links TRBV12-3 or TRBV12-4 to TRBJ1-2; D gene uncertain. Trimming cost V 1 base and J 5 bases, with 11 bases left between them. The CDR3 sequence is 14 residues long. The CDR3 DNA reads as TGTGCCAGCAGTTTAGGCGCCTTTGGGTATGGCTACACCTTC. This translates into CASSLGAFGYGYTF.

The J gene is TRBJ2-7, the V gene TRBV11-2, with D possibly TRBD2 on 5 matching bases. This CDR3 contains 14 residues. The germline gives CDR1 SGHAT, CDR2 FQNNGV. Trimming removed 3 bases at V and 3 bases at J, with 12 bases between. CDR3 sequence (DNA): TGTGCCAGCAGCTTTGTCGGAGGTGACTACGAGCAGTACGTC. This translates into CASSFVGGDYEQYV.